The clone carrying this TCR beta chain is large in the sample. This entry is derived from a study of blood T cell repertoires in COVID-19. Study summary: Italy, Spain and the United States were the sources of the convalescent and acute COVID-19 samples. PBMCs, B-cell-depleted T cells, or T cells provided the cDNA or gDNA that made up the material.

Authors' analysis steps: Cell counts per sample came from amplifying reference gene primers. Some clones are missing from TCRdb's copy, which holds only in-frame ones; the method was immunoSEQ multiplex PCR. From that table come the V and J calls and clone size; the DNA was used to work out D and trimming. The profile shows roughly 100,000 clones, roughly four fifths of them singletons. This CDR3 has 15 residues. J was trimmed by 2 bases and V by 3 bases; bases with no gene match: 0. CDR1 and CDR2 from the germline V gene are SSHAT and FNYEAQ (reference sequence). The receptor comes from a woman aged 80 or older with acute or convalescent COVID-19. This chain joins TRBV7-7 and TRBJ2-1; TRBD2 agrees at 11 bases. Sequenced sample: peripheral blood. CDR3 residues: CASSLGLAAYNEQFF. In DNA form, the CDR3 reads TGTGCCAGCAGCTTGGGACTAGCGGCCTACAATGAGCAGTTCTTC.